These 32 T cell receptor beta chains originate from one sample sequenced in a study of blood T cell repertoires in COVID-19. Profiling relied on immunoSEQ multiplex PCR, and the TCRdb table lists in-frame clones only, not all of them. The sample consists of about 140,000 clones, 65% to 80% of them appearing once. The sequenced sample was peripheral blood. These receptors all stem from a man in his 60s with acute or convalescent COVID-19.

This chain uses TRBV6-2 or TRBV6-3 with TRBJ2-4, with unresolved D. This CDR3 region has 12 residues. The V and J ends lost 3 bases and 10 bases respectively, with 10 bases between them. CDR1 MNHEY and CDR2 SVGEGT come from the germline V gene. CDR3 loop: CASSYGQQIQYF. As DNA, the CDR3 is TGTGCCAGCAGTTATGGGCAACAGATTCAGTACTTC.

V and J are TRBV24-1 and TRBJ2-7; 7 nucleotides align to TRBD1. V shed 5 bases, J shed 0 bases, and the junction held 6 bases outside the gene matches. CDR1 is KGHDR and CDR2 is SFDVKD in the germline V gene. This CDR3 region has 15 residues. The CDR3 sequence is CATSAPQGFSYEQYF. CDR3 coding DNA: TGTGCCACCAGTGCCCCACAGGGGTTCTCCTACGAGCAGTACTTC.

This clone was detected only once. V gene TRBV29-1 combines with J gene TRBJ2-3; D call uncertain. Trimming cost V 7 bases and J 0 bases, with 11 bases left between them. CDR3 length equals 13 residues. The germline CDR1 and CDR2 sequences are SQVTM and ANQGSEA. CDR3 in amino acids: CSACPTSTDTQYF. The DNA of the CDR3 is TGCAGCGCATGCCCGACTAGCACAGATACGCAGTATTTT.

This CDR3 is CASSFAGAGYNEQFF. CDR3 sequence (DNA): TGTGCCAGCAGCTTCGCTGGAGCCGGCTACAATGAGCAGTTCTTC. The V call is TRBV7-9, the J call TRBJ2-1; D is uncertain. Germline V gives CDR1 SEHNR, CDR2 FQNEAQ (reference sequence). Trimming removed 3 bases at V and 3 bases at J, with 12 bases between. This CDR3 is built from 15 residues.

The gene calls are TRBV4-1 and TRBJ2-7; 10 bases agree with TRBD2. Germline trimming cut 0 bases from V and 2 bases from J; bases unmatched to any gene: 4. Germline CDR1 MGHRA, CDR2 YSYEKL. The CDR3 runs to 16 residues. CDR3 coding DNA: TGCGCCAGCAGCCAAGAGGCTAGCGGGGGAACCTACGAGCAGTACTTC. It is translated as CASSQEASGGTYEQYF.

This clone is a singleton in its sample. V is TRBV4-1 and J is TRBJ1-2; D not certain. V lost 0 bases to trimming and J lost 5 bases, with 7 bases between them. This CDR3 comprises 13 residues. Germline lookup yields CDR1 MGHRA and CDR2 YSYEKL. The chain's CDR3 is CASSQDVGYGYTF. CDR3 in DNA: TGCGCCAGCAGCCAAGATGTCGGGTATGGCTACACCTTC.

The V gene is TRBV10-1, the J gene TRBJ1-2; weak D call: TRBD1 (6 bases). V was clipped by 4 bases and J by 1 base, with 10 bases between them. The CDR3 totals 14 residues. Germline CDR1 reads WNHNN; CDR2 reads SYGVQD (reference sequence). Written as DNA, the CDR3 is TGCGCCAGCAGTGGGGACACAGATAACTATGGCTACACCTTC. Residues: CASSGDTDNYGYTF.

CDR3 nucleotides: TGTGCCAGCAGCGGGAGAGTGGACAGTCTTAATGAAAAACTGTTTTTT. Its translation is CASSGRVDSLNEKLFF. V is TRBV9 and J is TRBJ1-4, with a tentative D call TRBD1 (6 bases). Germline lookup yields CDR1 SGDLS and CDR2 YYNGEE. V shed 3 bases and J shed 4 bases, with 16 bases lying between them. The CDR3 spans 16 residues. The variable domain in full, with the rest retrieved from reference TRBV9 and TRBJ1-4, is DSGVTQTPKHLITATGQRVTLRCSPRSGDLSVYWYQQSLDQGLQFLIQYYNGEERAKGNILERFSAQQFPDLHSELNLSSLELGDSALYFCASSGRVDSLNEKLFFGSGTQLSVL.

This clone was observed a single time. This chain connects TRBV7-8 to TRBJ1-5, with 8 bases fitting TRBD1. The CDR3 is 18 residues long. Germline-derived CDR1 and CDR2 are SGHVS and FQNEAQ. J gave up 0 bases and V 0 bases, and 7 bases lay outside the gene matches. CDR3 residues: CASSLASTGVLSNQPQHF. The CDR3 bases are TGTGCCAGCAGCTTAGCTTCGACAGGGGTACTTAGCAATCAGCCCCAGCATTTT.

This chain joins TRBV7-9 and TRBJ2-7; TRBD2 aligns across 10 bases. With 6 bases clipped from V and 5 bases from J, the junction kept 13 bases outside the gene matches. The germline gives CDR1 SEHNR, CDR2 FQNEAQ (reference sequence). The CDR3 sequence is 16 residues long. The CDR3 sequence is CASSITSTSGFDEQYF. The CDR3 bases are TGTGCCAGCAGTATCACTTCGACTAGCGGGTTCGACGAGCAGTACTTC.

This chain joins TRBV7-9 and TRBJ2-7; D is possibly TRBD1 (5 bases). The CDR3 runs 13 residues. V lost 3 bases to trimming and J lost 2 bases, with 8 bases between them. Germline lookup yields CDR1 SEHNR and CDR2 FQNEAQ (reference sequence). The CDR3 is CASSLGRAYEQYF. CDR3 DNA: TGTGCCAGCAGCTTGGGCAGGGCCTACGAGCAGTACTTC.

This clone was counted between two and nine times. This chain uses TRBV27 with TRBJ2-1; D might be TRBD2 (6 bases). CDR1 MNHEY and CDR2 SMNVEV come from the germline V gene (reference sequence). Trimming pared 7 bases from V and 9 bases from J, leaving 13 bases between. The CDR3 loop spans 12 amino acids. CDR3: CASTQPGGEQFF. The CDR3 nucleotides are TGTGCCAGCACACAGCCCGGGGGTGAGCAGTTCTTC.

The chain links TRBV5-4 to TRBJ2-3; the match to TRBD1 covers 9 bases. CDR3 length equals 15 residues. The junction had 7 bases not matched to a gene; V was cut back by 3 bases and J by 5 bases. The V gene's germline CDR1 is SGHNT and CDR2 YYREEE (reference sequence). The CDR3: CASSWGQGTGDTQYF. The CDR3 DNA is TGTGCCAGCAGCTGGGGACAGGGTACGGGAGATACGCAGTATTTT.

The CDR3 bases are TGTGCCAGCAGCTATCCTAGCAGCACAGATACGCAGTATTTT. This translates into CASSYPSSTDTQYF. The chain uses TRBV5-4 and TRBJ2-3, with D possibly matching TRBD2 (5 bases). This CDR3 has 14 amino acids. V was pared by 3 bases and J by 0 bases, with 8 bases between. Per germline, CDR1 SGHNT and CDR2 YYREEE (reference sequence).

This chain connects TRBV19 to TRBJ2-7, with 7 bases that match TRBD1. This CDR3 contains 13 residues. The junction had 13 bases not matched to a gene; V was cut back by 8 bases and J by 9 bases. CDR1 is LNHDA, CDR2 SQIVND, per germline (reference sequence). The CDR3 spells CASSDHQQGWQYF. CDR3 in DNA: TGTGCCAGTTCCGATCACCAACAGGGGTGGCAGTACTTC.

The rearrangement uses TRBV7-2 and TRBJ1-2; no clear D. CDR3 length equals 13 residues. With 1 base removed from V and 9 bases from J, the gap between germline ends came to 12 bases. Germline lookup yields CDR1 SGHTA and CDR2 FQGNSA. This CDR3 is CASSLDSTGSYTF. The CDR3 nucleotides read TGTGCCAGCAGCTTAGACAGTACCGGGAGCTACACCTTC.

The gene calls are TRBV7-9 and TRBJ1-1, with 9 nucleotides matching TRBD1. The CDR3 runs to 18 residues. Germline V CDR1 and CDR2: SEHNR, FQNEAQ (reference sequence). J lost 1 base, V lost 1 base, and 10 bases had no gene match. The CDR3 DNA follows: TGTGCCAGCAGCTTAGGGGAGGGGACAGGGCGAAGGAACACTGAAGCTTTCTTT. It yields the protein CASSLGEGTGRRNTEAFF.

The rearrangement joins TRBV5-6 to TRBJ1-1; no clear D gene. Between the trimmed V and J ends, which lost 0 bases and 1 base, there was a span of 4 bases. The CDR3 spans 13 residues. Germline V gene lookup returns CDR1 SGHDT and CDR2 YYEEEE. CDR3 nucleotides: TGTGCCAGCAGCTTGGCAGAGAACACTGAAGCTTTCTTT. Its protein is CASSLAENTEAFF.

This chain connects TRBV28 to TRBJ2-3; 8 nucleotides align to TRBD1. V was clipped by 10 bases and J by 3 bases; unmatched bases: 12. This CDR3 has 15 amino acids. Germline V gene lookup returns CDR1 MDHEN and CDR2 SYDVKM. For the CDR3, the DNA is TGTGCCACCATCCTATCAGGGGGCGTTACAGATACGCAGTATTTT. Its translation is CATILSGGVTDTQYF.

This clone was observed once. The chain employs TRBV14 and TRBJ1-1; 8 nucleotides match TRBD1. The CDR3 loop spans 15 amino acids. Germline CDR1 is SGHDN and CDR2 is FVKESK. With 6 bases clipped from V and 1 base from J, the junction kept 7 bases outside the gene matches. The CDR3 DNA reads TGTGCCAGCAGACCCCAGGGACAGGCGAACACTGAAGCTTTCTTT. Translating gives CASRPQGQANTEAFF.

This clone has just a few counts. The chain is built from TRBV28 and TRBJ1-4, with 7 bases aligning to TRBD1. Trimming cost V 2 bases and J 0 bases; bases outside gene matches: 3. The CDR3 spans 16 residues. Germline V gene sequence: CDR1 MDHEN, CDR2 SYDVKM. The CDR3, as DNA: TGTGCCAGCAGTTTAGCAGGGGGTGCAACTAATGAAAAACTGTTTTTT. Protein product: CASSLAGGATNEKLFF.

The chain is built from TRBV5-1 and TRBJ1-2; possible D gene TRBD1, 5 bases. CDR1 is SGHRS, CDR2 YFSETQ, per germline. The CDR3 runs to 13 residues. V was pared by 0 bases and J by 8 bases, with 11 bases between. The CDR3 DNA sequence: TGCGCCAGCAGCTTGGAGGGGCAGGGAGGCTACACCTTC. Translation: CASSLEGQGGYTF.

This clone was seen just once. The V gene is TRBV5-4, the J gene TRBJ2-3; TRBD1 might be the D (6 bases). The germline CDR1 and CDR2 sequences are SGHNT and YYREEE (reference sequence). The CDR3 has 16 amino acids. V lost 3 bases to trimming and J lost 0 bases, with 14 bases between them. The CDR3 loop is CASSSPTGISTDTQYF. The CDR3 DNA follows: TGTGCCAGCAGCTCCCCGACAGGAATTAGCACAGATACGCAGTATTTT. The whole variable domain, remainder taken from reference TRBV5-4 and TRBJ2-3, is ETGVTQSPTHLIKTRGQQVTLRCSSQSGHNTVSWYQQALGQGPQFIFQYYREEENGRGNFPPRFSGLQFPNYSSELNVNALELDDSALYLCASSSPTGISTDTQYFGPGTRLTVL.

V is TRBV19 and J is TRBJ1-1, with D perhaps TRBD1 (5 bases). The CDR3 is 11 amino acids. Trimming pared 7 bases from V and 7 bases from J, leaving 10 bases between. Per the germline V gene, CDR1 is LNHDA and CDR2 is SQIVND (reference sequence). In nucleotides, the CDR3 is TGTGCCAGTAACGGGGGGATTGAAGCTTTCTTT. It translates to CASNGGIEAFF.

The V gene is TRBV27, the J gene TRBJ2-2, with 11 bases identical to TRBD2. Germline V gene sequence: CDR1 MNHEY, CDR2 SMNVEV (reference sequence). Trimming took 5 bases from V and 5 from J; bases not matched to a gene: 1. The CDR3 is made up of 14 amino acids. CDR3 region: CASSRLAGTGELFF. In DNA, the CDR3 is TGTGCCAGCAGTAGACTAGCGGGGACCGGGGAGCTGTTTTTT.

In this sample, this clone turned up a few times. V usage is TRBV6-5 and J usage is TRBJ2-5, with D perhaps TRBD2 (6 bases). The germline CDR1 and CDR2 sequences are MNHEY and SVGAGI. Trimming removed 4 bases from V and 5 bases from J, with 11 bases in between. The CDR3 has 13 residues. CDR3 loop: CASSFLSGETQYF. CDR3 bases: TGTGCCAGCAGTTTTTTGAGCGGGGAGACCCAGTACTTC.

The chain is built from TRBV19 and TRBJ2-7; 7 bases are shared with TRBD1. Germline V gene data show CDR1 as LNHDA and CDR2 as SQIVND (reference sequence). After removal of 5 bases from V and 7 bases from J, the junction contained 11 bases not matched to a gene. The CDR3 covers 14 residues. CDR3: CASSHTGALWEQYF. The CDR3 nucleotides are TGTGCCAGTAGTCATACAGGGGCGCTATGGGAGCAGTACTTC.

The chain combines TRBV6-5 with TRBJ2-7, with 8 bases lining up with TRBD2. This CDR3 has 15 amino acids. Germline assignment: CDR1 MNHEY and CDR2 SVGAGI. V was pared by 11 bases and J by 5 bases, with 17 bases of the junction left unmatched. The CDR3 DNA reads TGTGCCGGAGGCCCAGGGAGCGGGAGCACGAACGAGCAGTACTTC. Its protein is CAGGPGSGSTNEQYF.

This clone occurred once. V usage is TRBV13 and J usage is TRBJ2-7; D is unclear. The CDR3 is 13 amino acids. Germline V gene lookup returns CDR1 PRHDT and CDR2 FYEKMQ (reference sequence). V lost 3 bases, J lost 2 bases, and 8 bases lay in between. CDR3 sequence reads: CASSLRSTYEQYF. In DNA, the CDR3 is TGTGCCAGCAGCTTGAGGTCAACCTACGAGCAGTACTTC.

V usage is TRBV7-8 and J usage is TRBJ1-1, with TRBD1 matching 7 bases. J lost 5 bases, V lost 4 bases, and 7 bases had no gene match. Germline CDR1 reads SGHVS; CDR2 reads FQNEAQ. This CDR3 comprises 14 residues. The CDR3 DNA is TGTGCCAGCAGCTATAGACAGGGTTGGACTGAAGCTTTCTTT. It encodes CASSYRQGWTEAFF.

The chain joins TRBV6-5 to TRBJ1-1, with D tentatively TRBD1 (5 bases). Trimming removed 2 bases from V and 1 base from J, with 8 bases in between. In germline, CDR1 is MNHEY, CDR2 SVGAGI. CDR3 length equals 14 residues. CDR3 in amino acids: CASSYLGQNTEAFF. The CDR3 region has the DNA TGTGCCAGCAGTTACCTTGGACAGAACACTGAAGCTTTCTTT.

The chain joins TRBV10-3 to TRBJ2-3; 10 nucleotides line up with TRBD2. The trim removed 3 bases at V and 1 base at J, leaving 4 bases unmatched. CDR1 is ENHRY and CDR2 is SYGVKD in the germline V gene. This CDR3 is built from 16 residues. CDR3 in DNA: TGTGCCATCAGTGATCTAAGCGGGAGGGGCACAGATACGCAGTATTTT. This sequence encodes CAISDLSGRGTDTQYF.